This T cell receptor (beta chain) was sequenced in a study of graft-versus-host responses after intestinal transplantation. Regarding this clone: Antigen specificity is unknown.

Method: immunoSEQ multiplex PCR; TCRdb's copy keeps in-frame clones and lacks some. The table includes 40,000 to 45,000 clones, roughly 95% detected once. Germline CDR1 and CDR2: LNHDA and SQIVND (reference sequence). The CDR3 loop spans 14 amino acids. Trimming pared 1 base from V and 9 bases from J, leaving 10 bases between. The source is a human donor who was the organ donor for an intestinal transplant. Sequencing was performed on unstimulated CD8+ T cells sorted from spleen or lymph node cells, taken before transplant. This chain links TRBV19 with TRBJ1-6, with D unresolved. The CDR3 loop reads CASSIGDTFSPLHF. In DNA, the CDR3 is TGTGCCAGTAGTATAGGAGACACCTTTTCACCCCTCCACTTT. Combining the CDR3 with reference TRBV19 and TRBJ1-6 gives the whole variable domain DGGITQSPKYLFRKEGQNVTLSCEQNLNHDAMYWYRQDPGQGLRLIYYSQIVNDFQKGDIAEGYSVSREKKESFPLTVTSAQKNPTAFYLCASSIGDTFSPLHFGNGTRLTVT.